One sample yielded the 18 T cell receptor beta chains listed below, sequenced in a study of blood T cell repertoires in COVID-19. This table comes from immunoSEQ multiplex PCR, and its TCRdb copy is limited to in-frame clones, with some not included. The sample consists of 250,000 to 350,000 clones, around 87% of them appearing once. The sequencing input was PBMCs or T cells enriched from blood (not recorded which). Source of these receptors: a woman aged 25 to 39 who had recovered from COVID-19.

This chain uses TRBV24-1 with TRBJ2-2; 7 nucleotides agree with TRBD2. Germline trimming cut 5 bases from V and 0 bases from J; bases unmatched to any gene: 8. CDR1 KGHDR and CDR2 SFDVKD come from the germline V gene. The CDR3 consists of 17 residues. CDR3 residues: CATSGRAGLANTGELFF. CDR3 coding DNA: TGTGCCACCAGTGGACGAGCGGGACTCGCGAACACCGGGGAGCTGTTTTTT.

The chain carries TRBV5-6 and TRBJ1-2; TRBD1 aligns across 9 bases. Germline values: CDR1 SGHDT, CDR2 YYEEEE. CDR3 length equals 13 residues. V trimming: 4 bases; J trimming: 4 bases; junction bases outside the gene matches: 2. The CDR3 loop is CASSVTGGYGYTF. As DNA, the CDR3 is TGTGCCAGCAGCGTGACAGGGGGCTATGGCTACACCTTC.

The chain couples TRBV6-5 to TRBJ1-3, with 7 bases identical to TRBD1. The trim removed 4 bases at V and 3 bases at J, leaving 3 bases unmatched. The length of the CDR3 is 14 residues. Germline-derived CDR1 and CDR2 are MNHEY and SVGAGI. CDR3 loop: CASSSRGDGNTIYF. CDR3 sequence (DNA): TGTGCCAGCAGTTCCAGGGGGGATGGAAACACCATATATTTT.

This rearrangement joins TRBV29-1 to TRBJ1-1; 8 bases line up with TRBD1. The germline V gene encodes CDR1 SQVTM and CDR2 ANQGSEA. Trimming cost V 4 bases and J 1 base; bases outside gene matches: 2. The CDR3 contains 13 residues. CDR3: CSVVRGRNTEAFF. In DNA form, the CDR3 reads TGCAGCGTTGTCAGGGGGCGGAACACTGAAGCTTTCTTT.

The chain has TRBV6-2 or TRBV6-3 and TRBJ2-3; no clear D. CDR1 and CDR2 (germline): MNHEY, SVGEGT. The V gene lost 2 bases and the J gene lost 7 bases, with 13 bases spanning the gap. The CDR3 spans 14 residues. DNA for the CDR3: TGTGCCAGCAGTTACGGAGCGAGCGTTAATACGCAGTATTTT. Its translation is CASSYGASVNTQYF.

J is TRBJ1-2 and V is TRBV28; the match to TRBD1 covers 11 bases. CDR1 MDHEN and CDR2 SYDVKM come from the germline V gene. The junction had 9 bases not matched to a gene; V was cut back by 6 bases and J by 6 bases. The CDR3 contains 15 residues. DNA of the CDR3: TGTGCCAGCAGCCGTCCCGGGACAGGGGGTGATGGCTACACCTTC. Its translation is CASSRPGTGGDGYTF.

The chain couples TRBV5-5 to TRBJ1-5, with TRBD1 matching 11 bases. The CDR3 is 14 residues long. CDR1 and CDR2 (germline): SGHKS, YYEKEE (reference sequence). V trimming: 3 bases; J trimming: 5 bases; junction bases outside the gene matches: 1. The CDR3 sequence: CASSSDRGHQPQHF. The DNA for the CDR3 is TGTGCCAGCAGCTCGGACAGGGGGCATCAGCCCCAGCATTTT. Based on the CDR3 plus reference TRBV5-5 and TRBJ1-5, the full variable domain is DAGVTQSPTHLIKTRGQQVTLRCSPISGHKSVSWYQQVLGQGPQFIFQYYEKEERGRGNFPDRFSARQFPNYSSELNVNALLLGDSALYLCASSSDRGHQPQHFGDGTRLSIL.

Only one count was recorded for this clone. The J gene is TRBJ1-2, the V gene TRBV12-3 or TRBV12-4, with 8 nucleotides matching TRBD1. CDR3 length: 13 residues. V trimming: 2 bases; J trimming: 6 bases; junction bases outside the gene matches: 2. CDR3 in amino acids: CASSLQGADGYTF. The CDR3, as DNA: TGTGCCAGCAGTTTACAGGGGGCGGATGGCTACACCTTC.

As DNA, the CDR3 is TGTGCCAGCAGTCGGACAGGGGGCTTTGGCTACACCTTC. Amino acid sequence: CASSRTGGFGYTF. The rearrangement links TRBV12-3 or TRBV12-4 to TRBJ1-2; 11 nucleotides match TRBD1. The CDR3 runs to 13 residues. Trimming removed 5 bases from V and 7 bases from J; junction bases left unmatched: 3.

This clone showed up just once. The V and J genes are TRBV19 and TRBJ2-2; 11 bases map to TRBD1. There are 16 residues in the CDR3. The V segment lost 5 bases and the J segment 9 bases; nucleotides outside the gene matches: 11. From germline, CDR1 is LNHDA and CDR2 SQIVND (reference sequence). CDR3 sequence: CASSPPWDRGNRELFF. The CDR3 DNA reads TGTGCCAGTAGTCCACCTTGGGACAGGGGGAACAGGGAGCTGTTTTTT.

This clone was observed once. V is TRBV29-1 and J is TRBJ2-5; the match to TRBD2 covers 10 bases. J was trimmed by 1 base and V by 8 bases; bases with no gene match: 10. Germline-derived CDR1 and CDR2 are SQVTM and ANQGSEA. There are 15 residues in the CDR3. CDR3: CSPRRTSGFQETQYF. CDR3 DNA: TGCAGCCCCCGGAGGACTAGCGGTTTCCAAGAGACCCAGTACTTC.

The gene calls are TRBV7-4 and TRBJ1-2; no definite D call. This CDR3 is 13 amino acids long. With 5 bases removed from V and 8 bases from J, the gap between germline ends came to 15 bases. Germline V gene sequence: CDR1 SGHVT, CDR2 SQSDAQ. CDR3 in DNA: TGTGCCAGCAGCCCACAAATCCGCCGAGGCTACACCTTC. This encodes CASSPQIRRGYTF.

This chain connects TRBV6-1 to TRBJ2-5; tentative D call: TRBD1 (5 bases). The germline V gene encodes CDR1 MNHNS and CDR2 SASEGT. The CDR3 consists of 15 residues. V lost 2 bases and J lost 3, with 13 bases in between. The CDR3 coding sequence is TGTGCCAGCAGTGAAATAGCAGGGTGGGAAGAGACCCAGTACTTC. This sequence encodes CASSEIAGWEETQYF.

The chain joins TRBV2 to TRBJ2-3, with D uncertain. With 4 bases removed from V and 0 bases from J, the gap between germline ends came to 11 bases. Germline lookup yields CDR1 SNHLY and CDR2 FYNNEI. The CDR3 has 15 residues. CDR3 loop: CASSAGSRSTDTQYF. The CDR3 DNA is TGTGCCAGCAGTGCAGGCTCCCGTAGCACAGATACGCAGTATTTT.

The J gene is TRBJ2-7, the V gene TRBV10-3; tentative D call: TRBD1 (5 bases). Per the germline V gene, CDR1 is ENHRY and CDR2 is SYGVKD. CDR3 length: 15 amino acids. V lost 3 bases and J lost 1, with 13 bases in between. CDR3 nucleotides: TGTGCCATCAGTGAAGGAATCGGACATTCCTACGAGCAGTACTTC. Encoded protein: CAISEGIGHSYEQYF.

J is TRBJ2-5 and V is TRBV6-2 or TRBV6-3, with a tentative D call TRBD2 (6 bases). This CDR3 spans 14 amino acids. The V end lost 6 bases, the J end lost 5 bases, and 16 bases lay between the germline ends. Germline lookup yields CDR1 MNHEY and CDR2 SVGEGT. The CDR3, as DNA: TGTGCCAGCAGCCCGGGTCTAGCGCCGGAGACCCAGTACTTC. Its translation: CASSPGLAPETQYF.

V gene TRBV19 combines with J gene TRBJ1-5; D perhaps matches TRBD1 (5 bases). The germline V gene encodes CDR1 LNHDA and CDR2 SQIVND (reference sequence). The ends were cut back, 8 bases at V and 4 bases at J, with 18 bases in the middle. The CDR3 consists of 15 residues. The CDR3 loop is CASGPGEFRNQPQHF. CDR3 bases: TGTGCCAGTGGGCCGGGGGAATTTCGGAATCAGCCCCAGCATTTT.

V usage is TRBV19 and J usage is TRBJ1-1, with D perhaps matching TRBD1 (5 bases). The ends were cut back, 4 bases at V and 4 bases at J, with 13 bases in the middle. The CDR3 covers 14 residues. Per germline, CDR1 LNHDA and CDR2 SQIVND (reference sequence). CDR3 loop: CASSTGGVGTEAFF. CDR3 DNA sequence: TGTGCCAGTAGTACGGGGGGGGTTGGCACTGAAGCTTTCTTT.